The rows below give T cell receptor beta chains drawn from one sample of a study of CD8 T cells in Susac syndrome. Using its own MiXCR run on the immunoSEQ multiplex PCR reads, TCRdb lists one record per CDR3 protein. The data hold around 160,000 distinct CDR3 sequences, with around 94% observed a single time. Input material: CD4+ T cells from PBMCs. These receptor sequences come from a human donor with multiple sclerosis. Both conserved end residues are part of each CDR3.

TRBV6-5	TRBJ1-2	CASRDDSNYGYTF
TRBV12-3/TRBV12-4	TRBJ1-1	CAVRDGVNTEAFF
TRBV28	TRBJ2-1	CASSLGGFTMSREFF
TRBV3-1	TRBJ2-2	CASSVRWRDPGELFF
TRBV27	TRBJ2-7	CASRLAAVLTYEQYF
TRBV30	TRBJ2-7	CAWSRDFPREQYF
TRBV12-3/TRBV12-4	TRBJ2-7	CASTLGQAFSYEQYF
TRBV6-1	TRBJ1-1	CASRPPGQGAYTEAFF
TRBV3-1	TRBJ1-4	CASSTGTEEKLFF
TRBV30	TRBJ2-5	CAWSVAEAQYF
TRBV7-2	TRBJ2-5	CASSSGGQRETQYF
TRBV20-1	TRBJ2-1	CSAREAGGEQFF
TRBV5-1	TRBJ1-1	CASSVEPSNTEAFF
TRBV7-9	TRBJ1-2	CASSPVEYGYTF
TRBV10-3	TRBJ2-7	CAISGRQGSYEQYF
TRBV29-1	TRBJ1-5	CSVREPNQPQHF
TRBV20-1	TRBJ1-3	CSARDPRTGEAGNTIYF
TRBV12-3/TRBV12-4	TRBJ2-1	CASSLGLKSDEQFF
TRBV7-2	TRBJ1-1	CASSRYRAGTEAFF
TRBV6-5	TRBJ2-5	CASSYRRREETQYF
TRBV20-1	TRBJ1-3	CSASEGRGGNTIYF
TRBV11-2	TRBJ2-1	CASSSLGGAPMDEQFF
TRBV28	TRBJ2-7	CASSSPTNSAAYEQYF
TRBV10-3	TRBJ2-5	CAISGGTGETQYF
TRBV6-2/TRBV6-3	TRBJ2-2	CASTPGAGGNTGELFF
TRBV12-3/TRBV12-4	TRBJ2-7	CASSGQGGHEQYF
TRBV30	TRBJ1-5	CAWSEAAFNQPQHF
TRBV5-1	TRBJ1-1	CASSFGSGGFTEAFF
TRBV3-1	TRBJ1-1	CASSSGTDAGNTEAFF
TRBV29-1	TRBJ2-4	CSVTRGGENIQYF
TRBV10-3	TRBJ2-7	CAISEGTRVSSEQYF
TRBV24-1	TRBJ2-1	CATSDSTSGGLDEQFF
TRBV21-1	TRBJ2-7	CASSNSFGVLDLAYEQYF
TRBV11-2	TRBJ2-1	CASSLGLASSYEQFF
TRBV4-1	TRBJ2-7	CASSQPARGADHEQYF
TRBV5-1	TRBJ2-3	CASSLVGAGTDTQYF
TRBV4-1	TRBJ2-1	CASSQVAGGYNEQFF
TRBV29-1	TRBJ2-7	CSVTLAGDYEQYF
TRBV27	TRBJ2-1	CASNLLAGGHNEQFF